A single sample is the source of the 29 T cell receptor beta chains below, sequenced in a study of blood T cell repertoires in COVID-19. Using immunoSEQ multiplex PCR, the repertoire was profiled, and TCRdb retains in-frame clones only, with some absent. The table lists approximately 100,000 clones, around 87% of them singletons. The sequencing sample was made of peripheral blood. These receptors all stem from a woman aged 25 to 39 with acute or convalescent COVID-19.

The sample holds one count of this clone. This chain joins TRBV3-1 (or the pseudogene TRBV3-2) and TRBJ2-1; D ambiguous. CDR3 size: 15 residues. Trimming took off 5 bases at V and 0 bases at J, with 11 bases between the two ends. Per the germline V gene, CDR1 is LGHDT and CDR2 is YNNKEL (reference sequence). CDR3 amino acids: CASSLRSSSYNEQFF. The CDR3 DNA reads as TGTGCCAGCAGCTTGCGTTCGAGCTCCTACAATGAGCAGTTCTTC.

The V and J genes are TRBV5-5 and TRBJ2-7; D unresolved. From germline, CDR1 is SGHKS and CDR2 YYEKEE (reference sequence). This CDR3 spans 14 amino acids. V lost 7 bases and J 1 base, leaving 15 bases between the germline ends. CDR3 nucleotides: TGTGCCAGCGCCTCATTTATCGGGTCCTACGAGCAGTACTTC. It specifies CASASFIGSYEQYF.

The chain recombines TRBV5-6 with TRBJ1-5; D is undetermined. V lost 2 bases, J lost 5 bases, and 5 bases lay in between. The CDR3 is 12 residues long. Germline CDR1 reads SGHDT; CDR2 reads YYEEEE. In nucleotides, the CDR3 is TGTGCCAGCAGCTTATATGATCAGCCCCAGCATTTT. Its protein is CASSLYDQPQHF.

This chain uses TRBV9 with TRBJ1-3; weak D call: TRBD1 (6 bases). Trimming took off 3 bases at V and 8 bases at J, with 18 bases between the two ends. Germline lookup yields CDR1 SGDLS and CDR2 YYNGEE. This CDR3 region has 15 residues. The CDR3 bases are TGTGCCAGCAGCGCACTCCCGGGGGGGGCCGACACCATATATTTT. Translation: CASSALPGGADTIYF. The whole variable domain, filled in from reference TRBV9 and TRBJ1-3, reads DSGVTQTPKHLITATGQRVTLRCSPRSGDLSVYWYQQSLDQGLQFLIQYYNGEERAKGNILERFSAQQFPDLHSELNLSSLELGDSALYFCASSALPGGADTIYFGEGSWLTVV.

This chain joins TRBV29-1 and TRBJ1-2; D ambiguous. Germline V gene data show CDR1 as SQVTM and CDR2 as ANQGSEA. Trimming pared 3 bases from V and 7 bases from J, leaving 15 bases between. The CDR3 consists of 13 residues. The CDR3 sequence is CSVEELGRSGYTF. In nucleotides, the CDR3 is TGCAGCGTTGAGGAACTAGGGAGAAGTGGCTACACCTTC.

This clone was seen just once. The chain uses TRBV27 and TRBJ1-2; no reliable D call. Germline-derived CDR1 and CDR2 are MNHEY and SMNVEV (reference sequence). There are 13 residues in the CDR3. The ends were cut back, 6 bases at V and 3 bases at J, with 11 bases in the middle. CDR3 DNA: TGTGCCAGCAGCCTGGCGCGGGACTATGGCTACACCTTC. Protein: CASSLARDYGYTF.

CDR3 region: CASSSGQGSTEAFF. For the CDR3, the DNA is TGCGCCAGCAGCTCGGGACAGGGCAGCACTGAAGCTTTCTTT. The chain joins TRBV5-1 to TRBJ1-1; the match to TRBD1 covers 9 bases. Trimming removed 3 bases from V and 4 bases from J; junction bases left unmatched: 4. This CDR3 contains 14 residues. Germline V CDR1 and CDR2: SGHRS, YFSETQ.

V usage is TRBV28 and J usage is TRBJ1-1, with no clear D. Germline V lookup: CDR1 MDHEN, CDR2 SYDVKM. CDR3 length: 17 amino acids. V was clipped by 5 bases and J by 5 bases, with 24 bases between them. CDR3 nucleotides: TGTGCCAGCAGTCCCCTCCTAGGCTATACGGCAGAAACTGAAGCTTTCTTT. Its translation is CASSPLLGYTAETEAFF. The whole variable domain, remainder taken from reference TRBV28 and TRBJ1-1, is DVKVTQSSRYLVKRTGEKVFLECVQDMDHENMFWYRQDPGLGLRLIYFSYDVKMKEKGDIPEGYSVSREKKERFSLILESASTNQTSMYLCASSPLLGYTAETEAFFGQGTRLTVV.

The chain recombines TRBV6-1 with TRBJ2-7; 11 bases are a match to TRBD2. The CDR3 length is 16 residues. The germline V gene encodes CDR1 MNHNS and CDR2 SASEGT. Trimming at V came to 4 bases and at J to 2 bases, leaving 7 bases not matched to a gene. The CDR3 DNA reads TGTGCCAGCAGTGGACTAGCGGGGTTAACTACCTACGAGCAGTACTTC. This sequence encodes CASSGLAGLTTYEQYF.

This clone was seen once. The J gene is TRBJ2-7, the V gene TRBV6-6; the D gene is possibly TRBD1 (5 bases). Trimming stripped 2 bases from V and 4 bases from J, with 12 bases between. From germline, CDR1 is MNHNY and CDR2 SVGAGI (reference sequence). The CDR3 spans 14 residues. The CDR3 nucleotides are TGTGCCAGCAGTTACGGGGCTATTAATTACGAGCAGTACTTC. Protein sequence: CASSYGAINYEQYF.

The CDR3 DNA reads as TGTGCCACCAGCAGAGATCCCTCTGGACAGGGGGTCTCCTACGAGCAGTACTTC. The encoded protein is CATSRDPSGQGVSYEQYF. The J gene is TRBJ2-7, the V gene TRBV15, with 10 bases that match TRBD1. V shed 0 bases, J shed 0 bases, and the junction held 8 bases outside the gene matches. The length of the CDR3 is 18 residues. Germline lookup yields CDR1 LNHNV and CDR2 YYDKDF (reference sequence).

The chain links TRBV6-5 to TRBJ1-5; 7 bases are a match to TRBD1. The germline gives CDR1 MNHEY, CDR2 SVGAGI. V gave up 4 bases and J gave up 1 base; unmatched junction bases: 7. The CDR3 has 16 amino acids. In nucleotides, the CDR3 is TGTGCCAGCAGTTTTCAGGGGGAGGTGAGCAATCAGCCCCAGCATTTT. The encoded protein is CASSFQGEVSNQPQHF.

The chain uses TRBV11-2 and TRBJ1-6; D gene unclear. The V and J ends lost 0 bases and 9 bases respectively, with 6 bases between them. Germline CDR1 reads SGHAT; CDR2 reads FQNNGV. The length of the CDR3 is 13 residues. The CDR3 nucleotides are TGTGCCAGCAGCTTAGATCTCGGTTCACCCCTCCACTTT. This sequence encodes CASSLDLGSPLHF.

The CDR3: CASMGLSGLSTDTQYF. The CDR3 DNA reads as TGTGCCAGCATGGGTCTGAGCGGGCTTAGCACAGATACGCAGTATTTT. The chain has TRBV2 and TRBJ2-3, with TRBD2 as a possible D gene (6 bases). The CDR3 is 16 amino acids. The germline V gene encodes CDR1 SNHLY and CDR2 FYNNEI. The V end lost 7 bases, the J end lost 0 bases, and 17 bases lay between the germline ends.

The chain carries TRBV28 and TRBJ1-1; TRBD1 aligns across 7 bases. Germline CDR1 MDHEN, CDR2 SYDVKM. With V trimmed by 5 bases and J by 1 base, 7 bases remained unmatched. CDR3 length: 15 residues. The CDR3 DNA sequence: TGTGCCAGCAGTGAATTCAGGGGGAGGAACACTGAAGCTTTCTTT. This gives the protein CASSEFRGRNTEAFF.

In DNA, the CDR3 is TGTGCCAGCAGTTTAGACAGGCTCGGTCAGCCCCAGCATTTT. This sequence encodes CASSLDRLGQPQHF. The rearrangement joins TRBV5-5 to TRBJ1-5, with D perhaps matching TRBD1 (6 bases). This CDR3 contains 14 residues. Trimming cost V 5 bases and J 6 bases, with 15 bases left between them. CDR1 is SGHKS, CDR2 YYEKEE, per germline (reference sequence).

This clone turned up a few times. The chain combines TRBV3-1 (or the pseudogene TRBV3-2) with TRBJ1-3; D possibly corresponds to TRBD1 (5 bases). The CDR3 loop spans 16 amino acids. The germline V and J ends were trimmed by 4 bases and 2 bases, with 15 bases remaining between them. Germline lookup yields CDR1 LGHDT and CDR2 YNNKEL (reference sequence). The chain's CDR3 is CASSLGAGQTGNTIYF. The CDR3 region has the DNA TGTGCCAGCAGCCTCGGGGCGGGGCAAACTGGAAACACCATATATTTT.

Only one count was recorded for this clone. The chain joins TRBV15 to TRBJ1-3, with D tentatively TRBD1 (5 bases). V dropped 9 bases and J dropped 0 bases, with 12 bases sitting between them. The germline V gene encodes CDR1 LNHNV and CDR2 YYDKDF (reference sequence). This CDR3 is built from 14 residues. The chain's CDR3 is CATGQGLSGNTIYF. The CDR3 DNA reads as TGTGCCACGGGGCAGGGACTCTCTGGAAACACCATATATTTT. The complete variable domain, with remaining parts taken from reference TRBV15 and TRBJ1-3, reads DAMVIQNPRYQVTQFGKPVTLSCSQTLNHNVMYWYQQKSSQAPKLLFHYYDKDFNNEADTPDNFQSRRPNTSFCFLDIRSPGLGDTAMYLCATGQGLSGNTIYFGEGSWLTVV.

This clone was observed once. The chain uses TRBV18 and TRBJ2-2; a weak D match, TRBD1 (6 bases). V shed 5 bases and J shed 5 bases, with 9 bases lying between them. CDR3 length: 13 amino acids. Germline V gene lookup returns CDR1 KGHSH and CDR2 LQKENI. CDR3 nucleotides: TGTGCCAGCTCATCCCAGGGGACCGGGGAGCTGTTTTTT. Translated: CASSSQGTGELFF.

The CDR3 here is CASSYSGAGEKLFF. The CDR3 coding sequence is TGTGCCAGCAGTTACTCAGGGGCTGGTGAAAAACTGTTTTTT. This chain connects TRBV6-6 to TRBJ1-4; weak D call: TRBD1 (5 bases). The CDR3 totals 14 residues. V dropped 0 bases and J dropped 7 bases, with 9 bases sitting between them. Per germline, CDR1 MNHNY and CDR2 SVGAGI (reference sequence).

This chain uses TRBV7-9 with TRBJ1-1; D remains unclear. The CDR3 extends over 13 amino acids. Germline V lookup: CDR1 SEHNR, CDR2 FQNEAQ (reference sequence). Trimming took off 3 bases at V and 4 bases at J, with 9 bases between the two ends. CDR3 DNA sequence: TGTGCCAGCAGCTTCGGGGAGGGCACTGAAGCTTTCTTT. This translates into CASSFGEGTEAFF. Full variable domain (missing parts from reference TRBV7-9 and TRBJ1-1): DTGVSQNPRHKITKRGQNVTFRCDPISEHNRLYWYRQTLGQGPEFLTYFQNEAQLEKSRLLSDRFSAERPKGSFSTLEIQRTEQGDSAMYLCASSFGEGTEAFFGQGTRLTVV.

V usage is TRBV11-2 and J usage is TRBJ1-1; 10 bases agree with TRBD1. The length of the CDR3 is 17 residues. CDR1 SGHAT and CDR2 FQNNGV come from the germline V gene. V shed 3 bases and J 6 bases; nucleotides not matched to a gene: 13. CDR3 in amino acids: CASSFPGQGLEGAEAFF. Written as DNA, the CDR3 is TGTGCCAGCAGCTTCCCGGGACAGGGGTTAGAGGGGGCTGAAGCTTTCTTT.

The CDR3 nucleotides read TGTGCCAGCAGCGACCGGACAGGGCCAAGGTCTGGGGCCAACGTCCTGACTTTC. It is translated as CASSDRTGPRSGANVLTF. This chain connects TRBV9 to TRBJ2-6, with TRBD1 matching 8 bases. Germline trimming cut 3 bases from V and 1 base from J; bases unmatched to any gene: 9. The V gene's germline CDR1 is SGDLS and CDR2 YYNGEE. The CDR3 extends over 18 amino acids.

J is TRBJ1-1 and V is TRBV9, with D hard to call. Germline assignment: CDR1 SGDLS and CDR2 YYNGEE. The CDR3 loop spans 12 amino acids. V dropped 5 bases and J dropped 5 bases, with 10 bases sitting between them. CDR3: CASSATGTEAFF. The CDR3 DNA reads as TGTGCCAGCAGTGCGACCGGGACTGAAGCTTTCTTT.

The chain couples TRBV12-5 to TRBJ1-2; D may be TRBD1 (6 bases). This CDR3 is built from 13 residues. Trimming left V 7 bases short and J 4 bases short, with 13 bases between. CDR1 LGHNT and CDR2 FRNRAP come from the germline V gene. The CDR3 DNA follows: TGTGCTAGTGCCGACACAGGGTTCTATGGCTACACCTTC. Its protein product is CASADTGFYGYTF.

The rearrangement joins TRBV30 to TRBJ2-3; 7 nucleotides agree with TRBD1. Germline loops: CDR1 GTSNPN, CDR2 SVGIG (reference sequence). Trimming removed 1 base from V and 1 base from J; junction bases left unmatched: 5. The CDR3 length is 15 residues. CDR3 in DNA: TGTGCCTGGAGTGAAACAGGGGCCGGCACAGATACGCAGTATTTT. This translates into CAWSETGAGTDTQYF.

The rearrangement uses TRBV5-1 and TRBJ2-2; 8 nucleotides line up with TRBD1. Trimming took 4 bases from V and 4 from J; bases not matched to a gene: 6. The CDR3 totals 15 residues. Germline lookup yields CDR1 SGHRS and CDR2 YFSETQ. CDR3 coding DNA: TGCGCCAGCAGCCCCGACAGGGGTGGCACCGGGGAGCTGTTTTTT. It is translated as CASSPDRGGTGELFF.

The chain recombines TRBV18 with TRBJ1-2; the D gene is possibly TRBD1 (6 bases). This CDR3 has 14 residues. Trimming took 6 bases from V and 2 from J, leaving 13 bases between them. Germline CDR1 reads KGHSH; CDR2 reads LQKENI. CDR3 residues: CASSPLGTNYGYTF. In DNA, the CDR3 is TGTGCCAGCTCGCCTCTAGGGACAAACTATGGCTACACCTTC. The whole variable domain, remainder taken from reference TRBV18 and TRBJ1-2, is NAGVMQNPRHLVRRRGQEARLRCSPMKGHSHVYWYRQLPEEGLKFMVYLQKENIIDESGMPKERFSAEFPKEGPSILRIQQVVRGDSAAYFCASSPLGTNYGYTFGSGTRLTVV.

This sequence joins TRBV5-1 and TRBJ2-7, with D perhaps matching TRBD1 (6 bases). CDR1 is SGHRS, CDR2 YFSETQ, per germline. The CDR3 consists of 15 residues. The V end was cut by 2 bases, the J end by 2 bases, with 14 bases between. CDR3 residues: CASSFGQIIPYEQYF. CDR3 in DNA: TGCGCCAGCAGCTTCGGACAGATTATCCCCTACGAGCAGTACTTC.